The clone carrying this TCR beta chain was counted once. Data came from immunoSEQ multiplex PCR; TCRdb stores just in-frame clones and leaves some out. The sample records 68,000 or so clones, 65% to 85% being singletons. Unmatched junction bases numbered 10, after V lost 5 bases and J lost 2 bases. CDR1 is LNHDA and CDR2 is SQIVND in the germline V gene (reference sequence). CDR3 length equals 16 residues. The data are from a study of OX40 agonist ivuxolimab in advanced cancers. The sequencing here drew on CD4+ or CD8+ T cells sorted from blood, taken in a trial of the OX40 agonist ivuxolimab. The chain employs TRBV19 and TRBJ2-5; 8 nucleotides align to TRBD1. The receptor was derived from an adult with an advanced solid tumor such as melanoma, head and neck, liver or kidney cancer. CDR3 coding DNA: TGTGCCAGTAGTGTTCCAGGACAGGGAAAACAAGAGACCCAGTACTTC. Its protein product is CASSVPGQGKQETQYF.